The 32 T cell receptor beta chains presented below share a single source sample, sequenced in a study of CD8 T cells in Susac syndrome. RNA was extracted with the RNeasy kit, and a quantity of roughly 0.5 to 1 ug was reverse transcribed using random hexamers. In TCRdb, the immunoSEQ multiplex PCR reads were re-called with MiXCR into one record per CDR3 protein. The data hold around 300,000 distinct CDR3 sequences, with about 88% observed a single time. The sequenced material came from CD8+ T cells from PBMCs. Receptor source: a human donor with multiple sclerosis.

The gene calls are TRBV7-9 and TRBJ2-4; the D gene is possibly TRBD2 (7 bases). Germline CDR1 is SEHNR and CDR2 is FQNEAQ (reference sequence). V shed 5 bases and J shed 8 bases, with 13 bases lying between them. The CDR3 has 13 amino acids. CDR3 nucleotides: TGTGCCAGCAGCATGGGAGGGGGGCACATTCAGTACTTC. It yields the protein CASSMGGGHIQYF. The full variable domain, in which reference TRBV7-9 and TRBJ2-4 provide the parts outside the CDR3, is DTGVSQNPRHKITKRGQNVTFRCDPISEHNRLYWYRQTLGQGPEFLTYFQNEAQLEKSRLLSDRFSAERPKGSFSTLEIQRTEQGDSAMYLCASSMGGGHIQYFGAGTRLSVL.

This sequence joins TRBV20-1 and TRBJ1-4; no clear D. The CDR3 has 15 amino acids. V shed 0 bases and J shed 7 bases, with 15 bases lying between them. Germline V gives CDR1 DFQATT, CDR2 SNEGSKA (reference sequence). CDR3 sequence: CSARDLPGDGEKLFF. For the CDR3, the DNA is TGCAGTGCTAGAGATCTTCCGGGAGATGGTGAAAAACTGTTTTTT.

Written as DNA, the CDR3 is TGTGCCAGCAGCTTATTAGTTCCCGGCAATGAGCAGTTCTTC. Its translation: CASSLLVPGNEQFF. This chain connects TRBV7-3 to TRBJ2-1, with unresolved D. The CDR3 has 14 residues. CDR1 SGHTA and CDR2 FQGTGA come from the germline V gene. V was clipped by 2 bases and J by 6 bases, with 11 bases between them. The full variable domain, rest sourced from reference TRBV7-3 and TRBJ2-1, is GAGVSQTPSNKVTEKGKYVELRCDPISGHTALYWYRQSLGQGPEFLIYFQGTGAADDSGLPNDRFFAVRPEGSVSTLKIQRTERGDSAVYLCASSLLVPGNEQFFGPGTRLTVL.

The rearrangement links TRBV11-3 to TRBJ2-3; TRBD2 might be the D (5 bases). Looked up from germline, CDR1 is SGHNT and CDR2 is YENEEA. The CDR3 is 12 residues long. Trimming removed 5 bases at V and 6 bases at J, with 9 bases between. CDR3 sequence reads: CASSRGGDTQYF. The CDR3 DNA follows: TGTGCCAGCAGCCGGGGTGGGGATACGCAGTATTTT. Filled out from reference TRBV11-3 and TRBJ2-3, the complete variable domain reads EAGVVQSPRYKIIEKKQPVAFWCNPISGHNTLYWYLQNLGQGPELLIRYENEEAVDDSQLPKDRFSAERLKGVDSTLKIQPAELGDSAVYLCASSRGGDTQYFGPGTRLTVL.

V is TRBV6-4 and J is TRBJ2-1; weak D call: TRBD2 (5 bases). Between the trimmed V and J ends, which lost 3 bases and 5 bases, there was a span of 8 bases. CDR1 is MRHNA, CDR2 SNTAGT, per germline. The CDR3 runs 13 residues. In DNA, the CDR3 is TGTGCCAGCAGTGAGCTAGCAAACAATGAGCAGTTCTTC. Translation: CASSELANNEQFF.

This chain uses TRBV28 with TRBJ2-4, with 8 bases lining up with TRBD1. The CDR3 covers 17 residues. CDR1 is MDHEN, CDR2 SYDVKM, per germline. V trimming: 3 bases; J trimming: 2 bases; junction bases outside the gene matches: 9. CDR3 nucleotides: TGTGCCAGCAGTTTCCGCCCGGACAGGGATTCCAAAAACATTCAGTACTTC. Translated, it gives CASSFRPDRDSKNIQYF. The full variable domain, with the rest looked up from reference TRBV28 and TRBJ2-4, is DVKVTQSSRYLVKRTGEKVFLECVQDMDHENMFWYRQDPGLGLRLIYFSYDVKMKEKGDIPEGYSVSREKKERFSLILESASTNQTSMYLCASSFRPDRDSKNIQYFGAGTRLSVL.

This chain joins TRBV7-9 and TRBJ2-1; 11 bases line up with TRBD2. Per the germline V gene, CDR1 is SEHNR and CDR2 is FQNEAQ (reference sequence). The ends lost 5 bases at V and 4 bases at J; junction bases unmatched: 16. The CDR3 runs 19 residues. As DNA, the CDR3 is TGTGCCAGCAGCGCAACTGGGACTAGCGGCCGTAAGGGATACAATGAGCAGTTCTTC. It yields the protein CASSATGTSGRKGYNEQFF.

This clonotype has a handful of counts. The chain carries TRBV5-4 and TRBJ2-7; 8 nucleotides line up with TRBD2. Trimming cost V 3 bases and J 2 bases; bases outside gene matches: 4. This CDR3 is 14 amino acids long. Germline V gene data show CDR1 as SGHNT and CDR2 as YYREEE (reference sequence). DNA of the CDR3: TGTGCCAGCAGCTCCGGACTAGCACCCTACGAGCAGTACTTC. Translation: CASSSGLAPYEQYF.

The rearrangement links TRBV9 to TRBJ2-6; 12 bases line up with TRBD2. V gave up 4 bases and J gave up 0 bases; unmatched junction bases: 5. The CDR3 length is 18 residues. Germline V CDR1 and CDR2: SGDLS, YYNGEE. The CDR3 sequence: CASSLRLAGDSGANVLTF. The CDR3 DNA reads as TGTGCCAGCAGCCTGAGACTAGCGGGGGACTCTGGGGCCAACGTCCTGACTTTC.

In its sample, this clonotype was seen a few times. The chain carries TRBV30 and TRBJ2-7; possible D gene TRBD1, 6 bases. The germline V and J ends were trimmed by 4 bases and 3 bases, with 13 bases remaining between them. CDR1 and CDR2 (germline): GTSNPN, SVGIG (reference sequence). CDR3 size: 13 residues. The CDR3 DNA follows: TGTGCCTGGAATCAGCAGGGGAACTACGAGCAGTACTTC. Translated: CAWNQQGNYEQYF. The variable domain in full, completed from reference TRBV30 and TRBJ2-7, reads SQTIHQWPATLVQPVGSPLSLECTVEGTSNPNLYWYRQAAGRGLQLLFYSVGIGQISSEVPQNLSASRPQDRQFILSSKKLLLSDSGFYLCAWNQQGNYEQYFGPGTRLTVT.

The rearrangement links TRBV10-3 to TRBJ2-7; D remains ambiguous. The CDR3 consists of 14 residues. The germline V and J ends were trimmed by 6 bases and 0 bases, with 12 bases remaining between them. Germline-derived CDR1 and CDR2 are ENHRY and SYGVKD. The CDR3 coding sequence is TGTGCCATCAGCGATACCCCCCCCTCCTACGAGCAGTACTTC. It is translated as CAISDTPPSYEQYF.

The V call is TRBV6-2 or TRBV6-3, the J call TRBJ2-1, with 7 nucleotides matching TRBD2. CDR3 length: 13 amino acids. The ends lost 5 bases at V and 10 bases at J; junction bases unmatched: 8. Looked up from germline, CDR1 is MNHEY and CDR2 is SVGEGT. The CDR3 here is CASSRDEAGEQFF. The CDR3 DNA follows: TGTGCCAGCAGTCGCGACGAAGCGGGAGAGCAGTTCTTC.

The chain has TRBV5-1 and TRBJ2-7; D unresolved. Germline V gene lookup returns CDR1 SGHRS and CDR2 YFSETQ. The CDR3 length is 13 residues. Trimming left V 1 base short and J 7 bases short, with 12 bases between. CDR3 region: CASSLSRAAEQYF. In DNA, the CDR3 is TGCGCCAGCAGCTTGTCTCGGGCGGCTGAGCAGTACTTC.

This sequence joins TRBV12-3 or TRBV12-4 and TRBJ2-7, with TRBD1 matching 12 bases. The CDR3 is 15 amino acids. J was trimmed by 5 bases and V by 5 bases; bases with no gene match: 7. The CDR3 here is CASSEMWDRGHEQYF. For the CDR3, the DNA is TGTGCCAGCAGTGAAATGTGGGACAGGGGGCACGAGCAGTACTTC.

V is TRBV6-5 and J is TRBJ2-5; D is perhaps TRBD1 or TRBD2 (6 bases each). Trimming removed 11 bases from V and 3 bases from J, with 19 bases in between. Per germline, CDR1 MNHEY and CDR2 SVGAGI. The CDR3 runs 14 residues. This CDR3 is CASTNIGGKETQYF. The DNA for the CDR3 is TGTGCCTCGACCAATATAGGGGGGAAAGAGACCCAGTACTTC.

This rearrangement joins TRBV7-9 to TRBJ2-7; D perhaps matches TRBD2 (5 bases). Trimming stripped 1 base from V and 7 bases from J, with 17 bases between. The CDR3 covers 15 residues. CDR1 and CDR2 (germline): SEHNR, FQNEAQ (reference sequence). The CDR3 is CASSLVRGIIREQYF. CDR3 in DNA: TGTGCCAGCAGCTTAGTTCGGGGTATTATTCGGGAGCAGTACTTC. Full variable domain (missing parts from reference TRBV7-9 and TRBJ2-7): DTGVSQNPRHKITKRGQNVTFRCDPISEHNRLYWYRQTLGQGPEFLTYFQNEAQLEKSRLLSDRFSAERPKGSFSTLEIQRTEQGDSAMYLCASSLVRGIIREQYFGPGTRLTVT.

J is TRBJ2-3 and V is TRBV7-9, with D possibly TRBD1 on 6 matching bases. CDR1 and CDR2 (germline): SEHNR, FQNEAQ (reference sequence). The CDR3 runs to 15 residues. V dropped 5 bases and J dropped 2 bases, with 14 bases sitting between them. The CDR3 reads CASSPTRGFTDTQYF. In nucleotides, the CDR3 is TGTGCCAGCAGCCCAACTAGGGGGTTCACAGATACGCAGTATTTT. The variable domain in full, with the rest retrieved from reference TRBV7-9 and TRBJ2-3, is DTGVSQNPRHKITKRGQNVTFRCDPISEHNRLYWYRQTLGQGPEFLTYFQNEAQLEKSRLLSDRFSAERPKGSFSTLEIQRTEQGDSAMYLCASSPTRGFTDTQYFGPGTRLTVL.

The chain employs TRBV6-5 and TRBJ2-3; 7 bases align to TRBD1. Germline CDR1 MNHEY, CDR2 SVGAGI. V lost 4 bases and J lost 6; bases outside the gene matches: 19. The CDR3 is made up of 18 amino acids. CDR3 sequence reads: CASSSTPLQGLRGDTQYF. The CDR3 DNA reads TGTGCCAGCAGTTCTACTCCCTTACAGGGGTTGCGAGGGGATACGCAGTATTTT.

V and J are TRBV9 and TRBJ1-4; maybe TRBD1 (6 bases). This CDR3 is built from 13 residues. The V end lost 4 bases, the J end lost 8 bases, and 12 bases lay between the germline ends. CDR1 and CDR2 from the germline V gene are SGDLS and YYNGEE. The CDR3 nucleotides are TGTGCCAGCAGCTCCTCAGGGGAGGAAAAACTGTTTTTT. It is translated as CASSSSGEEKLFF.

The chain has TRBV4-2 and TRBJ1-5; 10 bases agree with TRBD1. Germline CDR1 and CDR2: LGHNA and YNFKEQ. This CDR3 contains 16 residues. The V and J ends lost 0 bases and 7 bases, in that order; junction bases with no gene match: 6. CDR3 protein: CASSQEFWDRGQPQHF. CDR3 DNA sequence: TGTGCCAGCAGCCAAGAATTTTGGGACAGGGGCCAGCCCCAGCATTTT.

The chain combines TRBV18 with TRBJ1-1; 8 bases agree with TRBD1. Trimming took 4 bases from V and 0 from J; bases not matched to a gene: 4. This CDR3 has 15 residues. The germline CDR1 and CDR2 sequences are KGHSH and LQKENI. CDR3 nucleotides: TGTGCCAGCTCACGAGGGGACAGGTTGAACACTGAAGCTTTCTTT. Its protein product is CASSRGDRLNTEAFF.

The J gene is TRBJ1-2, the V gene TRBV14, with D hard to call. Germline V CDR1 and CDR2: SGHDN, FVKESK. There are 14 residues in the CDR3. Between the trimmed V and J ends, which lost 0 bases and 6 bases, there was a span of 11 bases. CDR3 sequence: CASSQDGLVHGYTF. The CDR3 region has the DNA TGTGCCAGCAGCCAAGACGGCCTTGTCCATGGCTACACCTTC.

The CDR3 region has the DNA TGCAGCGTTGGGTGGGCAGGCCAGCGAGAGACCCAGTACTTC. It is translated as CSVGWAGQRETQYF. This sequence joins TRBV29-1 and TRBJ2-5; D gene ambiguous. The ends were cut back, 4 bases at V and 4 bases at J, with 16 bases in the middle. The CDR3 spans 14 residues. Germline assignment: CDR1 SQVTM and CDR2 ANQGSEA.

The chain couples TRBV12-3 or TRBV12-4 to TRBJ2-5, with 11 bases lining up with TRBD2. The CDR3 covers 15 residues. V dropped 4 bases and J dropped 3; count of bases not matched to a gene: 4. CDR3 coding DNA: TGTGCCAGCAGTTCAGGGACTAGCGGTAAAGAGACCCAGTACTTC. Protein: CASSSGTSGKETQYF.

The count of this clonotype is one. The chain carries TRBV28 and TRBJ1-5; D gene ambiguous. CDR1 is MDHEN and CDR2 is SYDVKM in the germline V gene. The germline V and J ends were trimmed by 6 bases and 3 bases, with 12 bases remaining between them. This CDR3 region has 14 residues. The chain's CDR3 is CASSRTDFNQPQHF. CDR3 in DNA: TGTGCCAGCAGCCGGACGGATTTCAATCAGCCCCAGCATTTT.

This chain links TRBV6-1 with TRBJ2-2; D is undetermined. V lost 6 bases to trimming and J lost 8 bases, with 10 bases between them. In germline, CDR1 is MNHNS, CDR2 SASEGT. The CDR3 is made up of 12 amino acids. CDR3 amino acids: CASSPFDGELFF. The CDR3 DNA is TGTGCCAGCAGCCCCTTTGATGGGGAGCTGTTTTTT.

The CDR3 sequence is CASSLRASEQFF. DNA of the CDR3: TGTGCCAGCAGCTTAAGGGCCTCTGAGCAGTTCTTC. The chain uses TRBV11-3 and TRBJ2-1; D remains ambiguous. The V and J ends lost 2 bases and 9 bases respectively, with 8 bases between them. The CDR3 consists of 12 residues. Germline V gene data show CDR1 as SGHNT and CDR2 as YENEEA. The full variable domain, with the rest looked up from reference TRBV11-3 and TRBJ2-1, is EAGVVQSPRYKIIEKKQPVAFWCNPISGHNTLYWYLQNLGQGPELLIRYENEEAVDDSQLPKDRFSAERLKGVDSTLKIQPAELGDSAVYLCASSLRASEQFFGPGTRLTVL.

CDR3 nucleotides: TGCGCCACCAACCCCCTAGCGCCCTACGAGCAGTACTTC. Translating gives CATNPLAPYEQYF. V is TRBV23-1 and J is TRBJ2-7; TRBD2 is a possible D gene (6 bases). TRBV23-1 is designated an ORF whose function remains uncertain. The CDR3 loop spans 13 amino acids. V was clipped by 10 bases and J by 2 bases, with 15 bases between them.

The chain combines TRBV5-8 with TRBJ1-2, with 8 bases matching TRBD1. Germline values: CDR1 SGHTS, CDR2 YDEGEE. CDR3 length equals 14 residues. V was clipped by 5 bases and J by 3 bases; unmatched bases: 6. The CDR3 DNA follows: TGTGCCAGCAGATTCAGGGGGCGCGACTATGGCTACACCTTC. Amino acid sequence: CASRFRGRDYGYTF.

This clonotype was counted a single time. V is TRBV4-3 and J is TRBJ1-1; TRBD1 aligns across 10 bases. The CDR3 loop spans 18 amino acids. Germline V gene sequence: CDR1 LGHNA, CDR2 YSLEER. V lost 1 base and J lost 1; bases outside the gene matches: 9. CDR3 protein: CASSQGTGTGARNTEAFF. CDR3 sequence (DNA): TGCGCCAGCAGCCAAGGTACCGGGACAGGGGCCAGGAACACTGAAGCTTTCTTT.

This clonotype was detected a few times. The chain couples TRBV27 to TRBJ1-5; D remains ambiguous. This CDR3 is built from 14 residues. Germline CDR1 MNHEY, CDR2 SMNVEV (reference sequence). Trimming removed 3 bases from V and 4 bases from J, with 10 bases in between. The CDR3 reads CASSLRQLNQPQHF. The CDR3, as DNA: TGTGCCAGCAGTTTGAGGCAGTTGAATCAGCCCCAGCATTTT.

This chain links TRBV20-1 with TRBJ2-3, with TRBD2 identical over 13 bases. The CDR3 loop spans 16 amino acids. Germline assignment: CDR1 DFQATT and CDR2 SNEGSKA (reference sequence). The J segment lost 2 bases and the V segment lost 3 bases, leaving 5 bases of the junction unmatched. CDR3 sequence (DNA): TGCAGTGCTAGGGCGGGACTAGCGGGGACCACAGATACGCAGTATTTT. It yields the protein CSARAGLAGTTDTQYF.